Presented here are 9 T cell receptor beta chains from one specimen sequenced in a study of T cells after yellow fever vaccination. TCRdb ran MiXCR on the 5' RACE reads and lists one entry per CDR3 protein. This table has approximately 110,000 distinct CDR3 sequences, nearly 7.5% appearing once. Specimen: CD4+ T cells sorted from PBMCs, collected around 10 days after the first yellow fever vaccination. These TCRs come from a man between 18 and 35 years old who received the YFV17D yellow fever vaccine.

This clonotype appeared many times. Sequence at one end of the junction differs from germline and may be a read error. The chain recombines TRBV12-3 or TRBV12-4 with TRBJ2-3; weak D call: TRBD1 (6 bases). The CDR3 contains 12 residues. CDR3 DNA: TGTGCCAGCAGTTTATGGACAGACACGCAGTATTTT. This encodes CASSLWTDTQYF.

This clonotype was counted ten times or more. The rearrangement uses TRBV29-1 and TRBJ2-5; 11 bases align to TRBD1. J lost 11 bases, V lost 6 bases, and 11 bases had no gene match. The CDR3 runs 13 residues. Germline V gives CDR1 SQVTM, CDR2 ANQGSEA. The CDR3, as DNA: TGCAGCGTCCGGACAGGGGGCCCGGGGGGTCAGTACTTC. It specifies CSVRTGGPGGQYF.

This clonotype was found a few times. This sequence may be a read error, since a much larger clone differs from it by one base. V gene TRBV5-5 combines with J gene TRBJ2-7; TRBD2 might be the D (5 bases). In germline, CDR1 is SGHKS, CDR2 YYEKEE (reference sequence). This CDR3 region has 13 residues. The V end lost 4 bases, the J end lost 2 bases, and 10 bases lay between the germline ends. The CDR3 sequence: CASSPGSTYEQYF. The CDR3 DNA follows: TGTGCCAGCAGCCCGGGGTCCACCTACGAGCAGTACTTC.

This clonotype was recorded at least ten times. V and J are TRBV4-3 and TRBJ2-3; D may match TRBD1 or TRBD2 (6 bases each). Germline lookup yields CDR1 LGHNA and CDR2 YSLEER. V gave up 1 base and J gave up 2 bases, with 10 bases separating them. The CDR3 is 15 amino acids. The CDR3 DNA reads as TGCGCCAGCAGCCAAGCAAGGGGGGCCACAGATACGCAGTATTTT. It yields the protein CASSQARGATDTQYF.

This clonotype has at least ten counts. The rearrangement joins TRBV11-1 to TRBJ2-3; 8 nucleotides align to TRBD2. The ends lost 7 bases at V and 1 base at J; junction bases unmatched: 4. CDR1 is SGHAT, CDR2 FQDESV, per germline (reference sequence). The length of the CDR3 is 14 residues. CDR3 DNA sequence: TGTGCCAGCACCCTCGGGGGGGGCACAGATACGCAGTATTTT. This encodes CASTLGGGTDTQYF.

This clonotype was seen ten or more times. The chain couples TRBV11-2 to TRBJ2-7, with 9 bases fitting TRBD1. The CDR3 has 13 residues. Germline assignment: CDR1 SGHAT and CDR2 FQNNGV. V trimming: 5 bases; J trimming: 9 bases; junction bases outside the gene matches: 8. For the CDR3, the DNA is TGTGCCAGCAGCATGGGACAGGGAGAAGGGCAGTACGTC. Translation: CASSMGQGEGQYV.

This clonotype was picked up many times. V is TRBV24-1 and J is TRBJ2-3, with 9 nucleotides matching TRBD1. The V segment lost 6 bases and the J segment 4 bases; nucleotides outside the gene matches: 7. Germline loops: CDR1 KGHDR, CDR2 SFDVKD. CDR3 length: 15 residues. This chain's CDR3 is CATSPGQGKPDTQYF. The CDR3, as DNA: TGTGCCACCAGTCCCGGACAGGGGAAGCCAGATACGCAGTATTTT.

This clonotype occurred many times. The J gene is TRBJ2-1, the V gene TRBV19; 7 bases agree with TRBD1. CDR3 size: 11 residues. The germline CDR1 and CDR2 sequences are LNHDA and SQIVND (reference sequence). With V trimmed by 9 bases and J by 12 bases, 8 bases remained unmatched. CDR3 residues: CASGRQGPQFF. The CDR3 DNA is TGTGCCAGCGGAAGACAGGGCCCGCAGTTCTTC. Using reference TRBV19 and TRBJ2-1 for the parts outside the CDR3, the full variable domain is DGGITQSPKYLFRKEGQNVTLSCEQNLNHDAMYWYRQDPGQGLRLIYYSQIVNDFQKGDIAEGYSVSREKKESFPLTVTSAQKNPTAFYLCASGRQGPQFFGPGTRLTVL.

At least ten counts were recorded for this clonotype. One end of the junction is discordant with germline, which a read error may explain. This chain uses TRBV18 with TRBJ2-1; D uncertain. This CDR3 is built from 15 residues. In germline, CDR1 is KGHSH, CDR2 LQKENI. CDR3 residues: CASSPPIVGVQEQFF. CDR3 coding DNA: TGTGCCAGCTCACCACCGATCGTCGGAGTGCAAGAGCAGTTCTTT.